Shown below are 30 T cell receptor beta chains from a single sample sequenced in a study of cytomegalovirus exposure and HLA in healthy donors. It was with 60 Vbeta and 13 Jbeta primers that the PCR ran. Here immunoSEQ multiplex PCR was the method, and the copy in TCRdb shows in-frame clones only, minus some. The sample contains about 180,000 clones, 60% to 80% of which appear only once. Source material: PBMCs. The receptors were gathered from a man between 60 and 70 years old in good health and CMV-seronegative.

The V call is TRBV6-5, the J call TRBJ1-2, with D unclear. V was trimmed by 2 bases and J by 9 bases, leaving 13 bases between them. This CDR3 is built from 13 residues. CDR1 is MNHEY and CDR2 is SVGAGI in the germline V gene. CDR3 amino acids: CASSYGPRLSYTF. DNA of the CDR3: TGTGCCAGCAGTTACGGGCCCCGGCTAAGCTACACCTTC.

CDR3 in DNA: TGTGCCAGTAGTATTAATCGAGACAGGACTCTCTATGGCTACACCTTC. Translation gives CASSINRDRTLYGYTF. J is TRBJ1-2 and V is TRBV19, with D maybe TRBD1 (6 bases). Looked up from germline, CDR1 is LNHDA and CDR2 is SQIVND (reference sequence). The length of the CDR3 is 16 residues. Trimming removed 3 bases at V and 4 bases at J, with 18 bases between.

V usage is TRBV9 and J usage is TRBJ2-3; 12 bases agree with TRBD2. Per germline, CDR1 SGDLS and CDR2 YYNGEE. The CDR3 has 18 amino acids. V trimming: 4 bases; J trimming: 8 bases; junction bases outside the gene matches: 17. DNA for the CDR3: TGTGCCAGCAGCCTAGTCCCCCTAGCGGGGGGGATCGTTGGTACGCAGTATTTT. Translated: CASSLVPLAGGIVGTQYF.

The V call is TRBV19, the J call TRBJ2-2; the D gene is possibly TRBD1 (5 bases). V was trimmed by 4 bases and J by 3 bases, leaving 9 bases between them. The CDR3 extends over 14 amino acids. CDR1 and CDR2 (germline): LNHDA, SQIVND (reference sequence). The DNA for the CDR3 is TGTGCCAGTAGTAGGGGCCCTTACACCGGGGAGCTGTTTTTT. This sequence encodes CASSRGPYTGELFF.

The table lists this clone with a few counts. V usage is TRBV9 and J usage is TRBJ2-7; perhaps TRBD2 as D (5 bases). Trimming took 0 bases from V and 12 from J, leaving 10 bases between them. Germline V gene sequence: CDR1 SGDLS, CDR2 YYNGEE. This CDR3 spans 11 amino acids. The CDR3 nucleotides read TGTGCCAGCAGCGTAGCCGACCGGGGGTACTTC. Translated: CASSVADRGYF.

Notes on this clone: One end of the junction varies from germline; a read error may be responsible. V is TRBV6-5 and J is TRBJ1-2; a weak D match, TRBD1 (6 bases). CDR1 and CDR2 from the germline V gene are MNHEY and SVGAGI. This CDR3 is 14 amino acids long. CDR3 sequence reads: CASSRSRDNYGYPF. The CDR3 DNA sequence: TGTGCCAGCAGTCGTAGCCGGGACAACTATGGCTACCCCTTC.

This chain joins TRBV28 and TRBJ2-7; 8 nucleotides line up with TRBD1. Germline V gene sequence: CDR1 MDHEN, CDR2 SYDVKM. The CDR3 has 16 residues. V lost 9 bases and J lost 4; bases outside the gene matches: 17. The DNA of the CDR3 is TGTGCCAGTAGGTTCCGATCCGGGACAGGATCTTACGAGCAGTACTTC. Its protein is CASRFRSGTGSYEQYF.

CDR3: CASSGSDRGWLNTEAFF. The CDR3 DNA sequence: TGTGCCAGCAGTGGATCGGACAGGGGTTGGTTGAACACTGAAGCTTTCTTT. The rearrangement uses TRBV6-1 and TRBJ1-1; 9 bases agree with TRBD1. V shed 4 bases and J 0 bases; nucleotides not matched to a gene: 9. This CDR3 has 17 amino acids. Germline lookup yields CDR1 MNHNS and CDR2 SASEGT.

The V and J genes are TRBV29-1 and TRBJ2-7; 7 positions match TRBD2. The CDR3 totals 13 residues. V shed 4 bases and J 1 base; nucleotides not matched to a gene: 4. Germline loops: CDR1 SQVTM, CDR2 ANQGSEA. The CDR3 region is CSVGGGPSYEQYF. The CDR3 nucleotides are TGCAGCGTTGGGGGGGGACCATCCTACGAGCAGTACTTC.

The chain carries TRBV7-2 and TRBJ2-5; no clear D. Per germline, CDR1 SGHTA and CDR2 FQGNSA. Trimming left V 2 bases short and J 4 bases short, with 14 bases between. The CDR3 contains 15 residues. The CDR3 spells CASSLSPTALETQYF. The DNA of the CDR3 is TGTGCCAGCAGCTTATCCCCGACTGCACTAGAGACCCAGTACTTC. The whole variable domain, remainder taken from reference TRBV7-2 and TRBJ2-5, is GAGVSQSPSNKVTEKGKDVELRCDPISGHTALYWYRQSLGQGLEFLIYFQGNSAPDKSGLPSDRFSAERTGGSVSTLTIQRTQQEDSAVYLCASSLSPTALETQYFGPGTRLLVL.

The rearrangement joins TRBV2 to TRBJ2-1; 8 bases fit TRBD2. The CDR3 spans 17 residues. Germline V lookup: CDR1 SNHLY, CDR2 FYNNEI. The junction had 10 bases not matched to a gene; V was cut back by 6 bases and J by 0 bases. The CDR3 nucleotides read TGTGCCAGCAGGCACAGCGGGGGTGATAGCTCCTACAATGAGCAGTTCTTC. It yields the protein CASRHSGGDSSYNEQFF.

This sequence joins TRBV4-1 and TRBJ2-7; D might be TRBD2 (7 bases). This CDR3 is built from 16 residues. Germline V gene data show CDR1 as MGHRA and CDR2 as YSYEKL. With 4 bases removed from V and 2 bases from J, the gap between germline ends came to 18 bases. The CDR3 sequence: CASSLSGGGGAYEQYF. CDR3 nucleotide sequence: TGCGCCAGCAGCCTTTCGGGGGGCGGGGGAGCCTACGAGCAGTACTTC.

V usage is TRBV27 and J usage is TRBJ1-6; 9 nucleotides align to TRBD1. The germline CDR1 and CDR2 sequences are MNHEY and SMNVEV (reference sequence). J was trimmed by 10 bases and V by 4 bases; bases with no gene match: 8. The CDR3 contains 15 residues. The CDR3 DNA sequence: TGTGCCAGCAGTTCGTTGGGACAGGGCCCCTCACCCCTCCACTTT. Its protein product is CASSSLGQGPSPLHF.

This clone appeared once. This rearrangement joins TRBV27 to TRBJ2-1, with 9 bases that match TRBD2. With 2 bases clipped from V and 4 bases from J, the junction kept 6 bases outside the gene matches. This CDR3 is 16 amino acids long. In germline, CDR1 is MNHEY, CDR2 SMNVEV (reference sequence). The CDR3 loop is CASSLAAGGGYNEQFF. The DNA of the CDR3 is TGTGCCAGCAGTTTAGCCGCGGGAGGGGGGTACAATGAGCAGTTCTTC.

This chain joins TRBV6-5 and TRBJ1-3; D is uncertain. In germline, CDR1 is MNHEY, CDR2 SVGAGI. Trimming removed 1 base from V and 0 bases from J, with 7 bases in between. The CDR3 totals 15 residues. Here the CDR3 reads CASSYYSSSGNTIYF. The CDR3 nucleotides read TGTGCCAGCAGTTACTACTCGAGCTCTGGAAACACCATATATTTT.

The chain employs TRBV19 and TRBJ1-1, with a tentative D call TRBD1 (5 bases). The CDR3 totals 14 residues. Trimming stripped 1 base from V and 5 bases from J, with 11 bases between. Germline V gene data show CDR1 as LNHDA and CDR2 as SQIVND (reference sequence). In DNA, the CDR3 is TGTGCCAGTAGTATAGCGGCAGGGCGGACTGAAGCTTTCTTT. Its protein is CASSIAAGRTEAFF.

The rearrangement uses TRBV29-1 and TRBJ1-1; no firm D call. In germline, CDR1 is SQVTM, CDR2 ANQGSEA. This CDR3 has 8 amino acids. The V end lost 6 bases, the J end lost 11 bases, and 7 bases lay between the germline ends. CDR3 nucleotide sequence: TGCAGCGTCACCCGGGCTTTCTTT. This gives the protein CSVTRAFF.

The rearrangement links TRBV7-9 to TRBJ1-2; maybe TRBD1 (5 bases). The CDR3 is 14 residues long. The germline V and J ends were trimmed by 1 base and 4 bases, with 10 bases remaining between them. CDR1 is SEHNR, CDR2 FQNEAQ, per germline (reference sequence). The CDR3 sequence: CASSLVGQSYGYTF. The CDR3 nucleotides are TGTGCCAGCAGCTTAGTGGGGCAGAGCTATGGCTACACCTTC.

This clone showed up just once. The rearrangement links TRBV6-1 to TRBJ1-6, with no clear D. The germline V gene encodes CDR1 MNHNS and CDR2 SASEGT. The germline V and J ends were trimmed by 1 base and 0 bases, with 4 bases remaining between them. This CDR3 contains 15 residues. The CDR3 sequence: CASSEGSSYNSPLHF. The CDR3 coding sequence is TGTGCCAGCAGTGAAGGGAGCTCCTATAATTCACCCCTCCACTTT.

This clone was seen only a few times. The chain has TRBV5-1 and TRBJ2-7; 8 bases map to TRBD1. J gave up 5 bases and V 1 base, and 11 bases lay outside the gene matches. The CDR3 contains 16 residues. Germline CDR1 is SGHRS and CDR2 is YFSETQ. The CDR3 sequence is CASSLSPGRGRDEQYF. The CDR3 DNA follows: TGCGCCAGCAGCTTGTCCCCCGGCAGGGGGCGGGACGAGCAGTACTTC.

This chain uses TRBV6-6 with TRBJ1-5; 9 nucleotides match TRBD1. The CDR3 covers 16 residues. The germline V gene has CDR1 MNHNY and CDR2 SVGAGI (reference sequence). Trimming at V came to 3 bases and at J to 5 bases, leaving 8 bases not matched to a gene. For the CDR3, the DNA is TGTGCCAGCAGTTATCCACCGGGACAGGGCTATCAGCCCCAGCATTTT. Translation: CASSYPPGQGYQPQHF.

The chain has TRBV5-1 and TRBJ2-1, with a weak D call TRBD1 (7 bases). V was clipped by 4 bases and J by 2 bases, with 16 bases between them. The germline V gene has CDR1 SGHRS and CDR2 YFSETQ. This CDR3 comprises 16 residues. This chain's CDR3 is CASSTGVGGPYNEQFF. Here the CDR3 DNA reads TGCGCCAGCAGCACGGGGGTAGGGGGCCCCTACAATGAGCAGTTCTTC.

The rearrangement uses TRBV7-9 and TRBJ2-6, with D possibly TRBD1 on 6 matching bases. Germline CDR1 is SEHNR and CDR2 is FQNEAQ (reference sequence). This CDR3 is built from 15 residues. The V and J ends lost 3 bases and 2 bases respectively, with 8 bases between them. CDR3 residues: CASSFKGAGANVLTF. CDR3 coding DNA: TGTGCCAGCAGCTTTAAGGGGGCTGGGGCCAACGTCCTGACTTTC.

The chain recombines TRBV5-1 with TRBJ2-1; no reliable D call. The CDR3 runs to 13 residues. Germline assignment: CDR1 SGHRS and CDR2 YFSETQ. The V end lost 2 bases, the J end lost 9 bases, and 12 bases lay between the germline ends. CDR3 coding DNA: TGCGCCAGCAGCTTAGGTGGCGGTGGTGAGCAGTTCTTC. It is translated as CASSLGGGGEQFF. Full variable domain (remainder filled in from reference TRBV5-1 and TRBJ2-1): KAGVTQTPRYLIKTRGQQVTLSCSPISGHRSVSWYQQTPGQGLQFLFEYFSETQRNKGNFPGRFSGRQFSNSRSEMNVSTLELGDSALYLCASSLGGGGEQFFGPGTRLTVL.

The chain links TRBV5-1 to TRBJ1-2; no reliable D call. Germline CDR1 is SGHRS and CDR2 is YFSETQ. This CDR3 is built from 16 residues. V was shortened by 0 bases and J by 0 bases, with 12 bases between the two germline ends. DNA of the CDR3: TGCGCCAGCAGCTTGGCTTATGACATACCTAACTATGGCTACACCTTC. Translation gives CASSLAYDIPNYGYTF.

This clone showed up just a few times. The genes are TRBV6-9 and TRBJ1-5; TRBD1 might be the D (6 bases). Germline CDR1 and CDR2: MNHGY and SVAAGI. This CDR3 region has 17 residues. Deletions cut 6 bases from V and 9 bases from J, with 27 bases between. This CDR3 is CASSYPHDRTVFRPQHF. The CDR3 DNA sequence: TGTGCCAGCAGCTACCCCCACGACAGGACCGTTTTTCGGCCCCAGCATTTT.

This rearrangement joins TRBV18 to TRBJ2-5, with 12 nucleotides matching TRBD2. The CDR3 contains 15 residues. The trim removed 3 bases at V and 4 bases at J, leaving 3 bases unmatched. The V gene's germline CDR1 is KGHSH and CDR2 LQKENI. CDR3 sequence (DNA): TGTGCCAGCTCACCCGAGGGACTAGCGGGAGAGACCCAGTACTTC. Translation: CASSPEGLAGETQYF.

V usage is TRBV7-2 and J usage is TRBJ1-2, with 12 bases aligning to TRBD1. The CDR3 is made up of 15 amino acids. The V segment lost 7 bases and the J segment 6 bases; nucleotides outside the gene matches: 9. CDR1 is SGHTA, CDR2 FQGNSA, per germline. CDR3 sequence (DNA): TGTGCCAGCACCGGTGGGACAGGGGGCGTTCATGGCTACACCTTC. Amino acid sequence: CASTGGTGGVHGYTF.

The chain links TRBV7-2 to TRBJ2-7, with D unclear. Germline assignment: CDR1 SGHTA and CDR2 FQGNSA. The length of the CDR3 is 13 residues. The V gene lost 2 bases and the J gene lost 2 bases, with 7 bases spanning the gap. CDR3: CASSLTSPYEQYF. The CDR3 coding sequence is TGTGCCAGCAGCTTAACATCTCCCTACGAGCAGTACTTC.

The V gene is TRBV6-1, the J gene TRBJ2-1; 7 positions agree with TRBD2. This CDR3 region has 15 residues. Per germline, CDR1 MNHNS and CDR2 SASEGT. The V gene end was trimmed by 5 bases and the J gene end by 10 bases; junction bases not matched to a gene: 14. The CDR3 loop is CASSPSRDYNTEQFF. In DNA form, the CDR3 reads TGTGCCAGCAGTCCCAGCCGGGACTACAACACAGAGCAGTTCTTC.